This T cell receptor (beta chain) was retrieved from a study of identical twins. Using its own MiXCR run on the 5' RACE reads, TCRdb lists one record per CDR3 protein. The data show about 530,000 distinct CDR3 sequences, roughly 15% seen once. The same sample was also used in a study of yellow fever vaccine responses in identical twins.

Specimen: CD4+ T cells sorted from blood. The TCR originated in a woman aged 18 to 35 in good health.

The CDR3 nucleotides read TGTGCCAGCAGCTTTAAGAGGGGACCCACAGATACGCAGTATTTT. Translating it yields CASSFKRGPTDTQYF. The V and J genes are TRBV7-3 and TRBJ2-3; D possibly uses TRBD1 or TRBD2 (5 bases each). The CDR3 contains 15 residues. Germline loops: CDR1 SGHTA, CDR2 FQGTGA. Trimming removed 3 bases at V and 2 bases at J, with 12 bases between.